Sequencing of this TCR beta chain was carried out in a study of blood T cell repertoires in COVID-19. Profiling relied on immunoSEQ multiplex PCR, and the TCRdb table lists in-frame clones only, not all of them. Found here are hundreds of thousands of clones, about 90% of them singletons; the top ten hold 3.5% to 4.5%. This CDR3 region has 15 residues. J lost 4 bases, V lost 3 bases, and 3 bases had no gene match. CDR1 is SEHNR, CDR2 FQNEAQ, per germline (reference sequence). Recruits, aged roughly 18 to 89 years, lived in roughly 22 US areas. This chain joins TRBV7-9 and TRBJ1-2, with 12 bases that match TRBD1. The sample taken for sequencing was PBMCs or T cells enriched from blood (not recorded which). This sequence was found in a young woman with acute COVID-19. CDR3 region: CASSFGTGGVYGYTF. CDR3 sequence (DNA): TGTGCCAGCAGCTTTGGGACAGGGGGCGTCTATGGCTACACCTTC.